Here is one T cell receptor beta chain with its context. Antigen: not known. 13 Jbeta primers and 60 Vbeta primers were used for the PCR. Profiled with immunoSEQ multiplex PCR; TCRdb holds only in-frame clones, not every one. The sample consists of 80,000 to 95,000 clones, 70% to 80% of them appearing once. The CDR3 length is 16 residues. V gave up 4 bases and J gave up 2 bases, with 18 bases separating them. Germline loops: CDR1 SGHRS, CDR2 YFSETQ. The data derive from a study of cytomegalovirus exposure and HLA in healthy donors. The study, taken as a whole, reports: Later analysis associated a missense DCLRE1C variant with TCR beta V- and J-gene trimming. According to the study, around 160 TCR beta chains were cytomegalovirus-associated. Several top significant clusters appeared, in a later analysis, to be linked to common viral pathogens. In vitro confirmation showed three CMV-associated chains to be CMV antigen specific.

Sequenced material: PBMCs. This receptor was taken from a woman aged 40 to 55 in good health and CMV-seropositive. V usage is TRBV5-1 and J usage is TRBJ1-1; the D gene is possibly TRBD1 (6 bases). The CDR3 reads CASSPNAVQGNTEAFF. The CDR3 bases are TGCGCCAGCAGCCCTAACGCTGTACAGGGAAACACTGAAGCTTTCTTT.